This entry describes one TCR beta chain. Its target is not known. The junction departs from the called germline gene at one end, perhaps through a read error. These data come from a study of blood T cells in healthy people across ages. Study results and caveats: When set beside aged donors, long-lived donors presented more naive CD4+ cells and higher diversity. Diversity estimates from one million T cells were considered underestimates.

Together with a sample-barcoded 5' primer, a J-beta primer mix was included in a second PCR lasting about 6 to 11 cycles. A tag from a template-switch adaptor with 12 random nucleotides marked each cDNA molecule. MiXCR, applied by TCRdb to the 5' RACE reads, yields one record per CDR3 protein. Found here are hundreds of thousands of distinct CDR3 sequences, around two fifths of them singletons; the top ten hold 15% to 25%. With each sample, at least 5 micrograms of total RNA were extracted. The CDR3 length is 14 residues. Germline CDR1 is SGHTA and CDR2 is FQGNSA. V usage is TRBV7-2 and J usage is TRBJ2-1, with TRBD1 matching over 7 bases. Sequenced sample: blood. The origin of this receptor is a man aged 55 to 70 in good health. The CDR3 bases are TGTGCCGGCAGCCCAGGGACAGAGTACAATGAGCAGTTCTTC. This gives the protein CAGSPGTEYNEQFF.